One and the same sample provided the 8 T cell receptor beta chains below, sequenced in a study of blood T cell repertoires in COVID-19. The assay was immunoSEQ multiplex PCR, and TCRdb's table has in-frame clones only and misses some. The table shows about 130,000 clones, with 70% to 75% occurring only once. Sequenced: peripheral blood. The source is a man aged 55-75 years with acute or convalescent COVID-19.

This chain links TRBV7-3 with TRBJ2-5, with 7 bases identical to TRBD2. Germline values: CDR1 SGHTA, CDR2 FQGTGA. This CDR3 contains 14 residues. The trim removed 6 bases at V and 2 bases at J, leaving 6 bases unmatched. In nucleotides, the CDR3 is TGTGCCAGCAGATCGCCGGGACTACAAGAGACCCAGTACTTC. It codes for CASRSPGLQETQYF.

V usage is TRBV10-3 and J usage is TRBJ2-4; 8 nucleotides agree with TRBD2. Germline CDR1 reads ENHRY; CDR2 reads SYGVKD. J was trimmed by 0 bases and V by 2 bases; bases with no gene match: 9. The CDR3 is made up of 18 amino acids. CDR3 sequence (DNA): TGTGCCATCAGTGAGCCCGGGTTTAGCGGGGTAGCCAAAAACATTCAGTACTTC. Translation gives CAISEPGFSGVAKNIQYF.

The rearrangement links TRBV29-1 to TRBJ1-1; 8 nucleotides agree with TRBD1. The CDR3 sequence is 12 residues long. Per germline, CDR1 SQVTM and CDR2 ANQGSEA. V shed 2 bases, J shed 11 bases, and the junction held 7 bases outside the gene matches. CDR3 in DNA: TGCAGCGTTGAAACAGGGGGAAAGAGGGCTTTCTTT. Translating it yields CSVETGGKRAFF.

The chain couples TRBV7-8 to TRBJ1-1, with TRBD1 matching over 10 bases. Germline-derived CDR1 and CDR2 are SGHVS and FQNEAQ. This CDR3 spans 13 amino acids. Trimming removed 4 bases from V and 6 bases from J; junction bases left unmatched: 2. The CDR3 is CASSSGTGAEAFF. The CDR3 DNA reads TGTGCCAGCAGCTCGGGGACAGGGGCTGAAGCTTTCTTT. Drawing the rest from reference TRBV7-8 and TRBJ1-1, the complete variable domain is GAGVSQSPRYKVAKRGQDVALRCDPISGHVSLFWYQQALGQGPEFLTYFQNEAQLDKSGLPSDRFFAERPEGSVSTLKIQRTQQEDSAVYLCASSSGTGAEAFFGQGTRLTVV.

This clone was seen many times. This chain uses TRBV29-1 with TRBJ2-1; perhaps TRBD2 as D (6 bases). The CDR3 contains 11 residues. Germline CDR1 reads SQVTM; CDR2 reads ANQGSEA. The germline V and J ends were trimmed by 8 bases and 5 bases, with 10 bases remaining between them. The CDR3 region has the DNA TGCAGCTTGGAGGGGAACAATGAGCAGTTCTTC. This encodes CSLEGNNEQFF.

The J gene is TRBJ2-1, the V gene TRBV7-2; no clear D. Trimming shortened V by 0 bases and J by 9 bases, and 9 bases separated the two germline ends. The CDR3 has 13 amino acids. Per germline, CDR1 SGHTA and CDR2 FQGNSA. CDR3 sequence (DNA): TGTGCCAGCAGCTTAGCGCGCCGAGGTGAGCAGTTCTTC. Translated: CASSLARRGEQFF.

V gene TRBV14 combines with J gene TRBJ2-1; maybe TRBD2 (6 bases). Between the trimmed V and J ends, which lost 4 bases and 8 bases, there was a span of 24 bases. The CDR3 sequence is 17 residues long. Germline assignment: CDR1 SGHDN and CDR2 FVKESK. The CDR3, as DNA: TGTGCCAGCAGCCGTCAGAACCTCGTGGGGGGTGGGGATGAGCAGTTCTTC. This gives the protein CASSRQNLVGGGDEQFF.

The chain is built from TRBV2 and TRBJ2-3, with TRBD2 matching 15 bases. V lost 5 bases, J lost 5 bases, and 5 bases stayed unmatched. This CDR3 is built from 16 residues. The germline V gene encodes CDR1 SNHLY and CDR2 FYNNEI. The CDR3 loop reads CASSKGLAGGKDTQYF. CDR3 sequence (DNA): TGTGCCAGCAGTAAAGGACTAGCGGGAGGGAAAGATACGCAGTATTTT.